This entry lists 13 T cell receptor beta chains sequenced from one sample in a study of T cells after yellow fever vaccination (dated by TCRdb to about 2019). The library was built by means of 5' RACE. Sequencing instrument: Illumina NovaSeq 6000. TCRdb trimmed the raw reads at Q25, called clones with MiXCR and kept productive beta chains. A single entry per CDR3 protein holds the most common genes and DNA from its merged rows. The sample table holds about 320,000 distinct CDR3 sequences, of which around 4.3% were seen once. The ten largest make up 15% to 20% of the sample. The treatment or condition label on this specimen signifies: live attenuated yellow fever vaccine strain. Sequencing used PBMCs, obtained 15 days after the yellow fever booster vaccination. Every receptor here comes from a young man who received the YFV17D yellow fever vaccine.

The chain is built from TRBV5-1 and TRBJ1-4, with 9 bases that match TRBD1. The J segment lost 5 bases and the V segment lost 8 bases, leaving 7 bases of the junction unmatched. CDR3 length: 14 amino acids. CDR1 is SGHRS and CDR2 is YFSETQ in the germline V gene. The DNA for the CDR3 is TGCGCCAGTGCCCGGGACAGGGAAAATGAAAAACTGTTTTTT. Translated, it gives CASARDRENEKLFF.

The chain carries TRBV7-9 and TRBJ2-5; 7 nucleotides agree with TRBD1. CDR1 is SEHNR, CDR2 FQNEAQ, per germline (reference sequence). CDR3 size: 15 residues. Unmatched junction bases numbered 7, after V lost 1 base and J lost 5 bases. CDR3 DNA: TGTGCCAGCAGCTTAGGCGACAGGGCTCCGGAGACCCAGTACTTC. Its protein product is CASSLGDRAPETQYF.

This clonotype was picked up many times. In DNA, the CDR3 is TGTGCCAGCAGCCAAGTATTGGTCGGGCCAAACACCGGGGAGCTGTTTTTT. It translates to CASSQVLVGPNTGELFF. V is TRBV3-1 and J is TRBJ2-2; no firm D call. Trimming removed 1 base from V and 2 bases from J, with 14 bases in between. Germline CDR1 LGHDT, CDR2 YNNKEL (reference sequence). This CDR3 is built from 17 residues.

A few counts support this clonotype. This chain's CDR3 is CASSLDLGMNTEAFF. The CDR3 nucleotides read TGCGCCAGCAGCCTGGACCTAGGCATGAACACTGAAGCTTTCTTT. The J gene is TRBJ1-1, the V gene TRBV5-1; D remains unclear. Trimming shortened V by 4 bases and J by 0 bases, and 13 bases separated the two germline ends. This CDR3 has 15 amino acids. Germline CDR1 is SGHRS and CDR2 is YFSETQ.

V and J are TRBV20-1 and TRBJ2-3; D call uncertain. Between the trimmed V and J ends, which lost 0 bases and 1 base, there was a span of 11 bases. CDR3 length: 15 residues. CDR1 is DFQATT and CDR2 is SNEGSKA in the germline V gene (reference sequence). Here the CDR3 reads CSARESQSGTDTQYF. The CDR3 DNA sequence: TGCAGTGCTAGAGAGAGCCAGTCAGGCACAGATACGCAGTATTTT.

The J gene is TRBJ2-1, the V gene TRBV5-4, with TRBD1 matching over 10 bases. The CDR3 spans 15 residues. The V and J ends lost 3 bases and 6 bases, in that order; junction bases with no gene match: 6. Germline V gene lookup returns CDR1 SGHNT and CDR2 YYREEE (reference sequence). CDR3 DNA: TGTGCCAGCAGCTGGGGCCGGGACAGGGGCAATGAGCAGTTCTTC. Residues: CASSWGRDRGNEQFF. Variable domain in full (rest from reference TRBV5-4 and TRBJ2-1): ETGVTQSPTHLIKTRGQQVTLRCSSQSGHNTVSWYQQALGQGPQFIFQYYREEENGRGNFPPRFSGLQFPNYSSELNVNALELDDSALYLCASSWGRDRGNEQFFGPGTRLTVL.

There are a few counts of this clonotype. The chain combines TRBV7-2 with TRBJ2-7; D not resolved. Germline values: CDR1 SGHTA, CDR2 FQGNSA. The CDR3 covers 14 residues. Trimming shortened V by 5 bases and J by 3 bases, and 14 bases separated the two germline ends. The DNA of the CDR3 is TGTGCCAGCAGCCCATCTTCCCGAGGCTACGAGCAGTACGTC. The encoded protein is CASSPSSRGYEQYV.

This clonotype was counted at least ten times. V usage is TRBV29-1 and J usage is TRBJ2-3, with D hard to call. V was pared by 1 base and J by 3 bases, with 5 bases between. The CDR3 length is 12 residues. Germline assignment: CDR1 SQVTM and CDR2 ANQGSEA. CDR3 sequence: CSVEGVTDTQYF. As DNA, the CDR3 is TGCAGCGTTGAAGGTGTGACAGATACGCAGTATTTT.

In its sample, this clonotype was seen many times. This chain uses TRBV7-2 with TRBJ2-1; D perhaps matches TRBD1 (6 bases). V gave up 5 bases and J gave up 2 bases, with 16 bases separating them. CDR1 SGHTA and CDR2 FQGNSA come from the germline V gene. The CDR3 sequence is 16 residues long. In DNA form, the CDR3 reads TGTGCCAGCAGCGGAAGACAGGCAGTACCCTACAATGAGCAGTTCTTC. Protein product: CASSGRQAVPYNEQFF.

This clonotype was recorded many times. The J gene is TRBJ2-7, the V gene TRBV29-1; possible D gene TRBD2, 7 bases. Trimming removed 2 bases from V and 2 bases from J, with 16 bases in between. The germline CDR1 and CDR2 sequences are SQVTM and ANQGSEA. The CDR3 loop spans 15 amino acids. The CDR3 DNA follows: TGCAGCGTTGAATCTGTGAGGGAGGGGGCCTACGAGCAGTACTTC. Protein product: CSVESVREGAYEQYF.

This clonotype was observed a handful of times. The rearrangement uses TRBV7-8 and TRBJ2-7; TRBD1 agrees at 7 bases. V dropped 6 bases and J dropped 2; count of bases not matched to a gene: 10. The CDR3 runs 15 residues. Looked up from germline, CDR1 is SGHVS and CDR2 is FQNEAQ. The CDR3 spells CASSPPGQLTYEQYF. In DNA, the CDR3 is TGTGCCAGCAGTCCACCGGGACAGTTAACCTACGAGCAGTACTTC.

This clonotype showed up many times. This chain connects TRBV7-2 to TRBJ2-3; tentatively, D is TRBD1 (7 bases). Germline V CDR1 and CDR2: SGHTA, FQGNSA. The CDR3 is 14 residues long. V lost 10 bases and J 3 bases, leaving 17 bases between the germline ends. The CDR3 DNA follows: TGTGCCAACGCCGGGGCAGGGGGGACAGATACGCAGTATTTT. Translation gives CANAGAGGTDTQYF.

This clonotype appeared a few times. The V call is TRBV7-6, the J call TRBJ1-4, with D possibly being TRBD1 (6 bases). CDR3 length: 19 amino acids. Trimming stripped 2 bases from V and 5 bases from J, with 24 bases between. From germline, CDR1 is SGHVS and CDR2 FNYEAQ. The CDR3 loop is CASSLLPSGATPSNEKLFF. DNA for the CDR3: TGTGCCAGCAGCTTATTACCCTCAGGGGCGACCCCCAGCAATGAAAAACTGTTTTTT.